This T cell receptor (beta chain) was recorded in a study of molecular identifiers for immune sequencing clone quantification. The study, taken as a whole, reports: In CMV-specific effectors, clones above 20 copies held over 98% of molecules; naive, under 1%. Approximately 910,000 naive cells reportedly did not prevent detection of spiked Jurkat TCR RNA from one cell.

Isolation of naive CD8 T cells was achieved by sorting on a CD8+CD4-CCR7+CD45RA+ phenotype. To note about this clonotype: No antigen is known for it. This may stem from a read error, because a much larger clone lies one nucleotide away.

Both previously described methods and listed TCR primers were employed to make bulk TCR libraries. TCRdb processed the PCR reads anew with MiXCR; each CDR3 protein has one entry. The sample lists 100,000 or so distinct CDR3 sequences; approximately 22% were seen once. This CDR3 region has 12 residues. CDR1 is MGHRA and CDR2 is YSYEKL in the germline V gene. The sequence came from a human donor in good health. Some libraries in this study had Jurkat cell RNA spiked in. Source material: naive CD8+ T cells from blood, with Jurkat cell RNA spiked in. The subset denotes: FACS-sorted CD8+CD4-CCR7+CD45RA+ naive T cells. The chain uses TRBV4-1 and TRBJ1-2; a possible D gene is TRBD1 (6 bases). The CDR3 region has the DNA TGCGCCAGCAGCCAGGACAGCTATGGCTGCACCTTC. Protein: CASSQDSYGCTF.